This TCR beta chain was documented in a study of response to subunit inactivated influenza vaccine. From the RT-PCR reads, TCRdb called clonotypes with MiXCR, one entry per CDR3 protein. This sample has 650,000 to 800,000 distinct CDR3 sequences; 18% occur once, and the top ten carry around 9.9%. Study observations and caveats: Each seasonal flu vaccination may recruit only limited new T cells, authors suggested.

About this clonotype itself: Its antigen is as yet unknown.

Specimen: PBMCs from blood, collected about 5 days after vaccination. The source of this sequence is a man aged 50-60 years who received an inactivated influenza vaccine.

The CDR3 nucleotides read TGCGCCAGCACCCCCCGGAGCTCCTACAATGAGCAGTTCTTC. The encoded protein is CASTPRSSYNEQFF. This rearrangement joins TRBV5-1 to TRBJ2-1; D remains unclear. Germline V CDR1 and CDR2: SGHRS, YFSETQ. The CDR3 consists of 14 residues. Trimming shortened V by 6 bases and J by 0 bases, and 10 bases separated the two germline ends.